Listed here are 12 T cell receptor beta chains from one sample, sequenced in a study of beta chain features in type 1 diabetes. TCRB transcripts that were expressed got sequenced, as all of the isolated RNA had been reverse transcribed. TCRdb's copy holds only in-frame clones and misses some; the assay was immunoSEQ multiplex PCR. The data contain tens of thousands of clones, roughly three fifths of them seen just once; the ten biggest clones take up 2% to 2.5%. The specimen was Tregs from blood. The receptor set was obtained from a woman aged 18-29 years in good health.

The chain recombines TRBV5-1 with TRBJ2-3; 8 bases agree with TRBD2. V shed 4 bases, J shed 4 bases, and the junction held 8 bases outside the gene matches. The germline V gene encodes CDR1 SGHRS and CDR2 YFSETQ. This CDR3 spans 15 amino acids. CDR3 nucleotide sequence: TGCGCCAGCAGCCCGGGACTAGTTGGGGCAGATACGCAGTATTTT. Amino acid sequence: CASSPGLVGADTQYF.

The chain combines TRBV20-1 with TRBJ1-2; no definite D call. Germline V gives CDR1 DFQATT, CDR2 SNEGSKA (reference sequence). Trimming stripped 2 bases from V and 5 bases from J, with 6 bases between. The CDR3 has 11 amino acids. The CDR3 region is CSARTPYGYTF. CDR3 in DNA: TGCAGTGCTAGAACACCTTATGGCTACACCTTC.

This clone was seen once. This sequence joins TRBV11-3 and TRBJ2-3; D gene uncertain. Trimming left V 3 bases short and J 6 bases short, with 4 bases between. Germline values: CDR1 SGHNT, CDR2 YENEEA. This CDR3 contains 11 residues. The CDR3 sequence: CASSLRDTQYF. As DNA, the CDR3 is TGTGCCAGCAGCTTGAGGGATACGCAGTATTTT.

The chain uses TRBV19 and TRBJ1-1; D possibly corresponds to TRBD1 (6 bases). Germline V gene data show CDR1 as LNHDA and CDR2 as SQIVND (reference sequence). The germline V and J ends were trimmed by 6 bases and 1 base, with 15 bases remaining between them. The length of the CDR3 is 15 residues. Here the CDR3 DNA reads TGTGCCAGTAGAAGTACAGGGTGGTGGAACACTGAAGCTTTCTTT. Translation gives CASRSTGWWNTEAFF.

The V call is TRBV5-4, the J call TRBJ2-7, with 13 bases fitting TRBD2. This CDR3 region has 15 residues. In germline, CDR1 is SGHNT, CDR2 YYREEE (reference sequence). V trimming: 4 bases; J trimming: 4 bases; junction bases outside the gene matches: 5. The CDR3 here is CASSHSTSGGYEQYF. For the CDR3, the DNA is TGTGCCAGCAGCCACTCGACTAGCGGGGGGTACGAGCAGTACTTC.

The gene calls are TRBV5-1 and TRBJ2-7; 12 nucleotides agree with TRBD2. The CDR3 loop spans 15 amino acids. V shed 5 bases, J shed 1 base, and the junction held 4 bases outside the gene matches. CDR1 is SGHRS, CDR2 YFSETQ, per germline. CDR3 DNA: TGCGCCAGCAGTAAACTAGCGGGAGGTTCCTACGAGCAGTACTTC. Its translation: CASSKLAGGSYEQYF.

This clone was seen a handful of times. The chain is built from TRBV10-3 and TRBJ1-2, with a possible D match to TRBD1 (5 bases). Trimming stripped 6 bases from V and 3 bases from J, with 5 bases between. The CDR3 length is 11 residues. Germline CDR1 is ENHRY and CDR2 is SYGVKD. CDR3: CAIRGDYGYTF. In nucleotides, the CDR3 is TGTGCCATCAGAGGGGACTATGGCTACACCTTC.

This clone appeared a single time. V is TRBV5-1 and J is TRBJ2-2; 12 bases agree with TRBD2. V dropped 4 bases and J dropped 5; count of bases not matched to a gene: 9. Germline-derived CDR1 and CDR2 are SGHRS and YFSETQ. This CDR3 is built from 17 residues. CDR3 loop: CASSLRLAGDGTGELFF. Here the CDR3 DNA reads TGCGCCAGCAGCCTACGACTAGCGGGAGACGGGACCGGGGAGCTGTTTTTT.

This chain joins TRBV7-2 and TRBJ2-3; D is undetermined. The ends were cut back, 5 bases at V and 2 bases at J, with 8 bases in the middle. CDR1 SGHTA and CDR2 FQGNSA come from the germline V gene. The CDR3 length is 13 residues. The CDR3 DNA reads as TGTGCCAGCAGCGCTCAGGCCACAGATACGCAGTATTTT. Residues: CASSAQATDTQYF.

This chain joins TRBV7-3 and TRBJ2-1, with 8 bases matching TRBD2. Germline CDR1 and CDR2: SGHTA and FQGTGA. The V segment lost 0 bases and the J segment 4 bases; nucleotides outside the gene matches: 2. CDR3 length: 15 residues. Here the CDR3 DNA reads TGTGCCAGCAGCTTAACAAGCGGGGGTTACAATGAGCAGTTCTTC. Its translation is CASSLTSGGYNEQFF.

CDR3 sequence: CAWSATYEQYF. CDR3 DNA sequence: TGTGCCTGGAGTGCTACCTACGAGCAGTACTTC. This chain links TRBV30 with TRBJ2-7; D is undetermined. Germline lookup yields CDR1 GTSNPN and CDR2 SVGIG (reference sequence). This CDR3 spans 11 amino acids. Trimming removed 1 base from V and 2 bases from J, with 3 bases in between.

This clone was observed a single time. The chain recombines TRBV19 with TRBJ1-5, with D uncertain. Germline V gene data show CDR1 as LNHDA and CDR2 as SQIVND (reference sequence). Trimming left V 4 bases short and J 2 bases short, with 24 bases between. This CDR3 has 19 residues. CDR3 protein: CASSKETVTGYAGNQPQHF. The CDR3 nucleotides are TGTGCCAGTAGTAAAGAGACGGTTACGGGGTATGCGGGCAATCAGCCCCAGCATTTT.